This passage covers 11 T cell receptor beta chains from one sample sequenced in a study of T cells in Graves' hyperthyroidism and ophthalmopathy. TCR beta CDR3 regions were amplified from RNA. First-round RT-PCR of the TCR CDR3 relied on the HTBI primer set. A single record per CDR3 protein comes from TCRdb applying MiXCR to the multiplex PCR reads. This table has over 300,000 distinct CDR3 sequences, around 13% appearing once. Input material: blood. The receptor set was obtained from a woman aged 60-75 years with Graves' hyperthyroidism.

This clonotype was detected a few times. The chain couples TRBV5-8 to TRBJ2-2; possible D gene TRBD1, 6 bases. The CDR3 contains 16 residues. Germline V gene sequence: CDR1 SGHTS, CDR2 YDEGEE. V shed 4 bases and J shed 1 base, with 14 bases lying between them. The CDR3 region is CASSHKLQGNTGELFF. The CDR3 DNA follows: TGTGCCAGCAGCCACAAATTACAGGGGAACACCGGGGAGCTGTTTTTT. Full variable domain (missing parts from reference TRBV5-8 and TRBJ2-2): EAGVTQSPTHLIKTRGQQATLRCSPISGHTSVYWYQQALGLGLQFLLWYDEGEERNRGNFPPRFSGRQFPNYSSELNVNALELEDSALYLCASSHKLQGNTGELFFGEGSRLTVL.

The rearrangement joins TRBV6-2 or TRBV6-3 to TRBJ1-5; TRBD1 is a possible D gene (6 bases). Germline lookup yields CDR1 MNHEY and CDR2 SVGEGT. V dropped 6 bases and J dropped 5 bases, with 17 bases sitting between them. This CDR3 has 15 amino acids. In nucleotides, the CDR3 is TGTGCCAGCAGGGGAAATACAGGGAGAGATCAGCCCCAGCATTTT. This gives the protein CASRGNTGRDQPQHF.

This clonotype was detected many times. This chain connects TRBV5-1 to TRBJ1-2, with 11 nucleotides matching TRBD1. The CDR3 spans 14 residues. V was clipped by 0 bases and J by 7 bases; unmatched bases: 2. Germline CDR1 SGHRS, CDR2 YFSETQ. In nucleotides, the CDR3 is TGCGCCAGCAGCTTGGGGACAGGGGGCACTGGCTACACCTTC. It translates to CASSLGTGGTGYTF.

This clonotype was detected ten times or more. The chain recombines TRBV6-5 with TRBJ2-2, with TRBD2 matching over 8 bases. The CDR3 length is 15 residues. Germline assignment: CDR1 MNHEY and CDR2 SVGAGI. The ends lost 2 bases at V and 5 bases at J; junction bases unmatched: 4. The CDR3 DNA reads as TGTGCCAGCAGTTACGGACTAGCTATTACCGGGGAGCTGTTTTTT. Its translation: CASSYGLAITGELFF.

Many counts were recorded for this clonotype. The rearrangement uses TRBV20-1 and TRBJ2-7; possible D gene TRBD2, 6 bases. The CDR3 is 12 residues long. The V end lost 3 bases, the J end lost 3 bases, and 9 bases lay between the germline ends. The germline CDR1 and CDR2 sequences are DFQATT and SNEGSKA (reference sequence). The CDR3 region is CSASGRYYEQYF. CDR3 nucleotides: TGCAGTGCTAGCGGGAGATACTACGAGCAGTACTTC.

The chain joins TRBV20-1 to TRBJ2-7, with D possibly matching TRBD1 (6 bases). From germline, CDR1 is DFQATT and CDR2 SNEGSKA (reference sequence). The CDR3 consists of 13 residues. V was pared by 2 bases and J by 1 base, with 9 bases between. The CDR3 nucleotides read TGCAGTGCTAGACAGGGGTTATCCTACGAGCAGTACTTC. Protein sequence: CSARQGLSYEQYF.

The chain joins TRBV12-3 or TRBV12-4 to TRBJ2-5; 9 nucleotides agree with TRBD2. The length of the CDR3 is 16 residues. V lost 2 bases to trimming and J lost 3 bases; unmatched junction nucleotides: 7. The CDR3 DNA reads TGTGCCAGCAGTTTATTCGGCGAGCGGGAGGAAGAGACCCAGTACTTC. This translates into CASSLFGEREEETQYF.

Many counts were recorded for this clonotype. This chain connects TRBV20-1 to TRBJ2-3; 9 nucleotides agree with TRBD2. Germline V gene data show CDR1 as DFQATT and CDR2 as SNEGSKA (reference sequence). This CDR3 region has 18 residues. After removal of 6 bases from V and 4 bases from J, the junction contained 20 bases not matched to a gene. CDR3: CSAPKPAGGPLSPDTQYF. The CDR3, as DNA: TGCAGTGCCCCGAAACCCGCGGGAGGGCCTCTCTCCCCAGATACGCAGTATTTT.

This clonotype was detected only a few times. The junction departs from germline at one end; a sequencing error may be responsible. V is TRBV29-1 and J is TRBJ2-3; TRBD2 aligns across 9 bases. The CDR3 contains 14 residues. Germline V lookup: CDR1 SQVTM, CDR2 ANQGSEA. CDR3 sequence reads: CSAEPGLAIDTQYF. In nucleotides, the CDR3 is TGCAGCGCTGAACCGGGACTAGCTATAGATACGCAGTATTTT.

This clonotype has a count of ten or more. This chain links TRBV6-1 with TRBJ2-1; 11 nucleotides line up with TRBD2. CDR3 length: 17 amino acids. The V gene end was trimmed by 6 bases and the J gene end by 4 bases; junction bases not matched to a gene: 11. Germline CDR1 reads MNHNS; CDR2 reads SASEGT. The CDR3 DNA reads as TGTGCCAGCAGGGAGACTAGCGGGACGCCCAAGTACAATGAGCAGTTCTTC. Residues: CASRETSGTPKYNEQFF.

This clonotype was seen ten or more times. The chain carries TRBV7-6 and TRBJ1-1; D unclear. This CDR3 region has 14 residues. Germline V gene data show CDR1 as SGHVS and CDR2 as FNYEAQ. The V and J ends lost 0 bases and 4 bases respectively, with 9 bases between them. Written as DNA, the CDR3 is TGTGCCAGCAGCTTAGCGACCCCCGGCACTGAAGCTTTCTTT. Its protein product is CASSLATPGTEAFF.